This TCR beta chain was sequenced for a study of blood T cell repertoires in COVID-19. Study as a whole: Samples came from the United States, Italy and Spain, spanning acute and convalescent COVID-19.

Profiling relied on immunoSEQ multiplex PCR, and the TCRdb table lists in-frame clones only, not all of them. Of approximately 150,000 clones listed, about nine tenths are singletons. A COVID-19 case was met by exposed participants within 2 weeks before study entry. Germline values: CDR1 LNHDA, CDR2 SQIVND (reference sequence). With V trimmed by 2 bases and J by 11 bases, 18 bases remained unmatched. The CDR3 runs 17 residues. V and J are TRBV19 and TRBJ1-1, with TRBD1 matching 9 bases. The clonotype originates from a woman in her forties who had been exposed to COVID-19. What was sequenced was PBMCs or T cells enriched from blood (not recorded which). The CDR3: CASSINPAERGQGGAFF. The CDR3 nucleotides are TGTGCCAGTAGTATAAATCCGGCTGAGAGGGGACAGGGAGGTGCTTTCTTT.